This TCR beta chain was sequenced during a study of blood T cell repertoires in COVID-19. Study-level background: T cells, B-cell-depleted T cells, or PBMCs provided the cDNA or gDNA that served as material.

Germline V gene lookup returns CDR1 SGHRS and CDR2 YFSETQ. J gave up 2 bases and V 3 bases, and 6 bases lay outside the gene matches. This CDR3 region has 16 residues. The authors' processing: Estimated nucleated cell counts came from reference gene primer amplification. Method: immunoSEQ multiplex PCR; TCRdb's copy keeps in-frame clones and lacks some. V, J and clone size are those of that table, while D and trimming were read from the DNA. The data hold just over 250,000 clones, with about 89% observed a single time. The rearrangement uses TRBV5-1 and TRBJ2-3; the match to TRBD2 covers 10 bases. This TCR came from a man in his forties who had recovered from COVID-19. The sequencing sample was made of peripheral blood. The CDR3 here is CASSYRTSGFTDTQYF. The CDR3 DNA is TGCGCCAGCAGCTACCGGACTAGCGGCTTCACAGATACGCAGTATTTT. Complete variable domain (other parts from reference TRBV5-1 and TRBJ2-3): KAGVTQTPRYLIKTRGQQVTLSCSPISGHRSVSWYQQTPGQGLQFLFEYFSETQRNKGNFPGRFSGRQFSNSRSEMNVSTLELGDSALYLCASSYRTSGFTDTQYFGPGTRLTVL.